The 28 T cell receptor beta chains reported below all come from one sample, sequenced in a study of T cell responses to AZD1222 COVID-19 vaccine. Libraries were prepared by immunoSEQ multiplex PCR; TCRdb keeps only in-frame clonotypes and omits some of them. The sample carries about 170,000 clones, approximately 90% recorded once. The sequenced sample was peripheral blood, obtained 28 days after the second AZD1222 dose. These receptors were obtained from an adult who received the AZD1222 COVID-19 vaccine.

The chain joins TRBV19 to TRBJ2-7; the D call may be TRBD1 or TRBD2 (5 bases each). CDR3 length: 13 amino acids. Germline V gene lookup returns CDR1 LNHDA and CDR2 SQIVND (reference sequence). Trimming pared 5 bases from V and 0 bases from J, leaving 8 bases between. The CDR3 spells CASSRGRSYEQYF. The CDR3 DNA reads TGTGCCAGTAGTCGGGGCCGCTCCTACGAGCAGTACTTC.

This sequence joins TRBV12-3 or TRBV12-4 and TRBJ2-2; D is undetermined. The CDR3 totals 11 residues. The ends were cut back, 5 bases at V and 5 bases at J, with 3 bases in the middle. In DNA form, the CDR3 reads TGTGCCAGCAGTATTACCGGGGAGCTGTTTTTT. This sequence encodes CASSITGELFF.

The gene calls are TRBV14 and TRBJ2-2; TRBD2 aligns across 9 bases. V lost 0 bases and J lost 4; bases outside the gene matches: 6. There are 17 residues in the CDR3. Germline lookup yields CDR1 SGHDN and CDR2 FVKESK. The CDR3 nucleotides are TGTGCCAGCAGCCAAGATCAGGGACTAGCATTCACCGGGGAGCTGTTTTTT. Encoded protein: CASSQDQGLAFTGELFF.

The V call is TRBV5-4, the J call TRBJ2-1; 10 bases are a match to TRBD2. V dropped 4 bases and J dropped 8; count of bases not matched to a gene: 9. This CDR3 contains 15 residues. Germline V gene lookup returns CDR1 SGHNT and CDR2 YYREEE (reference sequence). CDR3 protein: CASSKGSGGADEQFF. DNA for the CDR3: TGTGCCAGCAGCAAGGGGAGCGGGGGGGCCGATGAGCAGTTCTTC.

The rearrangement joins TRBV9 to TRBJ2-2, with a weak D call TRBD1 (6 bases). The CDR3 contains 15 residues. Per germline, CDR1 SGDLS and CDR2 YYNGEE. V was clipped by 1 base and J by 4 bases, with 11 bases between them. CDR3 amino acids: CASSVTQGVTGELFF. CDR3 bases: TGTGCCAGCAGCGTAACACAGGGCGTCACCGGGGAGCTGTTTTTT.

The rearrangement joins TRBV6-2 or TRBV6-3 to TRBJ1-1; D ambiguous. Trimming took 5 bases from V and 1 from J, leaving 14 bases between them. CDR1 MNHEY and CDR2 SVGEGT come from the germline V gene. CDR3 length: 15 amino acids. CDR3 DNA sequence: TGTGCCAGCAGTCAGACACCCCCGGGGAACACTGAAGCTTTCTTT. Its translation: CASSQTPPGNTEAFF.

This rearrangement joins TRBV6-2 or TRBV6-3 to TRBJ1-5, with D tentatively TRBD1 (5 bases). There are 15 residues in the CDR3. Germline CDR1 is MNHEY and CDR2 is SVGEGT. Trimming left V 4 bases short and J 2 bases short, with 12 bases between. The CDR3 DNA reads as TGTGCCAGCAGTTCCGTCTCGGGGGGCAATCAGCCCCAGCATTTT. Translated: CASSSVSGGNQPQHF.

The chain has TRBV5-4 and TRBJ1-3, with D possibly matching TRBD1 (5 bases). The germline V and J ends were trimmed by 5 bases and 10 bases, with 19 bases remaining between them. CDR1 and CDR2 (germline): SGHNT, YYREEE (reference sequence). The CDR3 runs 14 residues. The CDR3: CASRAWGSLETIYF. The CDR3 DNA sequence: TGTGCCAGCAGGGCGTGGGGCAGTTTGGAAACCATATATTTT.

This chain links TRBV19 with TRBJ2-5; either TRBD1 or TRBD2 may supply D (5 bases each). The CDR3 has 15 amino acids. V shed 1 base and J shed 1 base, with 10 bases lying between them. Looked up from germline, CDR1 is LNHDA and CDR2 is SQIVND (reference sequence). The CDR3 coding sequence is TGTGCCAGTAGTATAGTGGGACCGCGCCAAGAGACCCAGTACTTC. Residues: CASSIVGPRQETQYF.

The chain uses TRBV12-3 or TRBV12-4 and TRBJ2-7; tentatively, D is TRBD1 (5 bases). The CDR3 is 12 amino acids. V was shortened by 10 bases and J by 4 bases, with 14 bases between the two germline ends. In nucleotides, the CDR3 is TGTGCCACCCAGGGTAACCCTTACGAGCAGTACTTC. Translated, it gives CATQGNPYEQYF.

The chain is built from TRBV2 and TRBJ2-7; 10 bases map to TRBD1. The length of the CDR3 is 14 residues. Germline assignment: CDR1 SNHLY and CDR2 FYNNEI. Unmatched junction bases numbered 7, after V lost 6 bases and J lost 5 bases. This chain's CDR3 is CASREPGQGHEQYF. The DNA of the CDR3 is TGTGCCAGCAGGGAGCCGGGACAGGGGCACGAGCAGTACTTC.

This chain links TRBV18 with TRBJ1-5; the D is unclear. CDR1 and CDR2 (germline): KGHSH, LQKENI. Deletions cut 2 bases from V and 7 bases from J, with 15 bases between. CDR3 length: 15 residues. The CDR3 protein is CASSPDGVTKQPQHF. The CDR3 DNA reads TGTGCCAGCTCACCAGACGGAGTTACTAAACAGCCCCAGCATTTT.

The rearrangement uses TRBV27 and TRBJ2-1; D possibly corresponds to TRBD1 (6 bases). CDR3 length equals 13 residues. Germline V CDR1 and CDR2: MNHEY, SMNVEV (reference sequence). The V gene lost 3 bases and the J gene lost 9 bases, with 12 bases spanning the gap. The CDR3 loop reads CASSFTQGSEQFF. The CDR3 DNA is TGTGCCAGCAGTTTTACACAGGGCAGTGAGCAGTTCTTC.

The CDR3 coding sequence is TGTGCCAGCAGCCCTACAGGGGTTCGTAACACCATATATTTT. Protein product: CASSPTGVRNTIYF. The V and J genes are TRBV7-9 and TRBJ1-3, with 7 bases identical to TRBD1. V lost 5 bases and J lost 7; bases outside the gene matches: 8. From germline, CDR1 is SEHNR and CDR2 FQNEAQ (reference sequence). The CDR3 has 14 residues.

V and J are TRBV10-1 and TRBJ2-7; 10 bases are a match to TRBD1. The CDR3 consists of 16 residues. V dropped 6 bases and J dropped 2; count of bases not matched to a gene: 10. Germline V lookup: CDR1 WNHNN, CDR2 SYGVQD (reference sequence). In DNA form, the CDR3 reads TGCGCCAGCAGCGATAGGCGAGGGACAGGGGCCTACGAGCAGTACTTC. Its protein is CASSDRRGTGAYEQYF.

The rearrangement uses TRBV4-1 and TRBJ1-1; TRBD1 agrees at 7 bases. CDR3 size: 14 residues. The ends lost 3 bases at V and 1 base at J; junction bases unmatched: 2. Germline loops: CDR1 MGHRA, CDR2 YSYEKL. The DNA of the CDR3 is TGCGCCAGCAGCCAGCGGACAGGGAACACTGAAGCTTTCTTT. Its protein is CASSQRTGNTEAFF.

This clone was detected only once. The CDR3 loop reads CASSLLEGQSWGYTF. DNA for the CDR3: TGTGCCAGCAGCTTATTGGAGGGGCAGAGTTGGGGCTACACCTTC. J is TRBJ1-2 and V is TRBV7-9; possible D gene TRBD1, 5 bases. Germline V gene data show CDR1 as SEHNR and CDR2 as FQNEAQ (reference sequence). V was trimmed by 2 bases and J by 8 bases, leaving 18 bases between them. The CDR3 sequence is 15 residues long. Full variable domain (outside the CDR3, taken from reference TRBV7-9 and TRBJ1-2): DTGVSQNPRHKITKRGQNVTFRCDPISEHNRLYWYRQTLGQGPEFLTYFQNEAQLEKSRLLSDRFSAERPKGSFSTLEIQRTEQGDSAMYLCASSLLEGQSWGYTFGSGTRLTVV.

The chain uses TRBV7-9 and TRBJ2-1; D is possibly TRBD1 or TRBD2 (5 bases each). The CDR3 length is 14 residues. V shed 3 bases and J shed 6 bases, with 12 bases lying between them. In germline, CDR1 is SEHNR, CDR2 FQNEAQ (reference sequence). The CDR3 region has the DNA TGTGCCAGCAGCTTCCGGGACCCGCTCAATGAGCAGTTCTTC. It codes for CASSFRDPLNEQFF.

CDR3 sequence: CASRDRDSGYTF. The CDR3 DNA reads TGTGCCAGCAGAGACCGGGACAGTGGCTACACCTTC. The chain recombines TRBV27 with TRBJ1-2, with TRBD1 matching 7 bases. Looked up from germline, CDR1 is MNHEY and CDR2 is SMNVEV (reference sequence). This CDR3 contains 12 residues. The V and J ends lost 6 bases and 7 bases, in that order; junction bases with no gene match: 5.

This clone is a singleton in its sample. The chain is built from TRBV6-5 and TRBJ2-7; D remains ambiguous. The length of the CDR3 is 14 residues. V was pared by 7 bases and J by 0 bases, with 13 bases between. CDR1 is MNHEY, CDR2 SVGAGI, per germline. CDR3 coding DNA: TGTGCCAGCATCCAAAGAACACGCTCCTACGAGCAGTACTTC. Its translation: CASIQRTRSYEQYF.

The CDR3 DNA sequence: TGTGCCTGGGCTGGACAGTACGAGCAGTACTTC. Translation: CAWAGQYEQYF. This sequence joins TRBV30 and TRBJ2-7; tentatively, D is TRBD1 (6 bases). CDR1 is GTSNPN, CDR2 SVGIG, per germline (reference sequence). The CDR3 runs 11 residues. V lost 5 bases and J lost 4, with 9 bases in between.

This sequence joins TRBV3-1 (or the pseudogene TRBV3-2) and TRBJ1-2, with D uncertain. Germline CDR1 reads LGHDT; CDR2 reads YNNKEL (reference sequence). The CDR3 is 12 residues long. V gave up 10 bases and J gave up 8 bases, with 17 bases separating them. CDR3 region: CATLDVGLGYTF. The CDR3 bases are TGTGCCACACTCGACGTTGGGCTGGGCTACACCTTC.

This rearrangement joins TRBV15 to TRBJ1-1; 7 bases fit TRBD1. Germline CDR1 LNHNV, CDR2 YYDKDF (reference sequence). V lost 1 base to trimming and J lost 5 bases; unmatched junction nucleotides: 4. The CDR3 runs 14 residues. CDR3 DNA: TGTGCCACCAGCAGAGTAGGACAGGATACTGAAGCTTTCTTT. It is translated as CATSRVGQDTEAFF.

The chain has TRBV5-1 and TRBJ2-7; D is possibly TRBD1 (5 bases). V was clipped by 0 bases and J by 6 bases, with 7 bases between them. Germline V gene sequence: CDR1 SGHRS, CDR2 YFSETQ. This CDR3 comprises 12 residues. CDR3 loop: CASSLGGLEQYF. In nucleotides, the CDR3 is TGCGCCAGCAGCTTGGGGGGCCTCGAGCAGTACTTC.

V usage is TRBV5-1 and J usage is TRBJ2-3, with D perhaps assigned TRBD1 or TRBD2 (7 bases each). Germline CDR1 and CDR2: SGHRS and YFSETQ. This CDR3 comprises 16 residues. Trimming took 6 bases from V and 4 from J, leaving 21 bases between them. CDR3 loop: CASTGGPGGIADTQYF. DNA for the CDR3: TGCGCCAGCACAGGGGGGCCGGGGGGAATTGCAGATACGCAGTATTTT. The full variable domain, completed using reference TRBV5-1 and TRBJ2-3, is KAGVTQTPRYLIKTRGQQVTLSCSPISGHRSVSWYQQTPGQGLQFLFEYFSETQRNKGNFPGRFSGRQFSNSRSEMNVSTLELGDSALYLCASTGGPGGIADTQYFGPGTRLTVL.

V is TRBV30 and J is TRBJ1-4, with D perhaps TRBD1 (6 bases). Per the germline V gene, CDR1 is GTSNPN and CDR2 is SVGIG (reference sequence). The CDR3 sequence is 14 residues long. V was shortened by 8 bases and J by 0 bases, with 13 bases between the two germline ends. CDR3 bases: TGTGCCCGAGGGCAGGGGACAACTAATGAAAAACTGTTTTTT. This codes for CARGQGTTNEKLFF.

This chain links TRBV5-1 with TRBJ1-2; D possibly corresponds to TRBD1 (5 bases). V gave up 2 bases and J gave up 4 bases, with 27 bases separating them. Looked up from germline, CDR1 is SGHRS and CDR2 is YFSETQ. CDR3 length: 19 amino acids. As DNA, the CDR3 is TGCGCCAGCAGCTTTAGAGCAGGGACGGCCGGTGGCGGGGGCTATGGCTACACCTTC. Its protein product is CASSFRAGTAGGGGYGYTF.

The gene calls are TRBV7-2 and TRBJ1-2; the D gene is possibly TRBD1 (6 bases). Trimming took 5 bases from V and 3 from J, leaving 7 bases between them. The CDR3 loop spans 12 amino acids. Germline-derived CDR1 and CDR2 are SGHTA and FQGNSA. The CDR3 DNA is TGTGCCAGCAGCAAGGGGGACTATGGCTACACCTTC. Protein product: CASSKGDYGYTF.